Listed here are 30 T cell receptor beta chains from one sample, sequenced in a study of regulatory T cells in long-lasting Graves disease. The time point: newly diagnosed GD, antithyroid drugs for less than 3 months. Isolated PBMC RNA provided the starting material for the TCR library. Library construction for TCR beta used iRepertoire HTBI primers and Arm-PCR of CDR3 regions. MiXCR, applied by TCRdb to the multiplex PCR reads, yields one record per CDR3 protein. The sample records about 610,000 distinct CDR3 sequences, around 15% being singletons. This sample was shared with a second study, whose subject was T cells in Graves' hyperthyroidism and ophthalmopathy.

The source was peripheral blood mononuclear cells (PBMCs), collected at new diagnosis, from a patient treated with antithyroid drugs. Receptor source: a man aged 18-30 years with Graves disease.

This clonotype was found many times. This sequence joins TRBV28 and TRBJ1-5; D remains unclear. Germline values: CDR1 MDHEN, CDR2 SYDVKM. The CDR3 sequence is 18 residues long. V was cut by 2 bases and J by 0 bases, with 17 bases left in between. CDR3 DNA sequence: TGTGCCAGCAGTTTACCCGGCGCCGGGTCCTATAGCAATCAGCCCCAGCATTTT. Translation: CASSLPGAGSYSNQPQHF.

The rearrangement joins TRBV30 to TRBJ2-5, with a weak D call TRBD2 (5 bases). V was trimmed by 4 bases and J by 2 bases, leaving 11 bases between them. The CDR3 runs 13 residues. Germline CDR1 and CDR2: GTSNPN and SVGIG (reference sequence). CDR3 amino acids: CAWNPGSQETQYF. The CDR3 DNA follows: TGTGCCTGGAATCCGGGGTCACAAGAGACCCAGTACTTC.

Notes on this clonotype: The conserved final phenylalanine or tryptophan is absent from the CDR3, which likely points to a read error. The DNA is omitted, as the CDR3 cannot be located on it reliably, and the CDR3 follows TCRdb's listing. This CDR3 is CASSEAQGGGRFIWS. This chain links TRBV2 with TRBJ1-4; the tabulated D call, TRBD1, remains unverified against the DNA. The CDR3 comprises 15 residues, both ends counted. CDR1 SNHLY and CDR2 FYNNEI come from the germline V gene.

This clonotype has a count of ten or more. This chain uses TRBV20-1 with TRBJ2-1; 9 nucleotides align to TRBD1. Germline CDR1 DFQATT, CDR2 SNEGSKA (reference sequence). V lost 8 bases and J lost 4; bases outside the gene matches: 6. The CDR3 has 13 residues. The CDR3 bases are TGCAGTCCCCTGGGACAGGGATACAATGAGCAGTTCTTC. Protein: CSPLGQGYNEQFF.

The table lists this clonotype with many counts. The chain recombines TRBV6-2 or TRBV6-3 with TRBJ1-1; D uncertain. CDR3 length: 12 amino acids. Looked up from germline, CDR1 is MNHEY and CDR2 is SVGEGT. With 5 bases removed from V and 1 base from J, the gap between germline ends came to 5 bases. The CDR3 bases are TGTGCCAGCAGTCTCCCGAACACTGAAGCTTTCTTT. This translates into CASSLPNTEAFF.

This clonotype was counted ten times or more. The chain carries TRBV28 and TRBJ2-1; possibly TRBD2 for D (7 bases). V gave up 8 bases and J gave up 6 bases, with 20 bases separating them. The CDR3 runs to 15 residues. From germline, CDR1 is MDHEN and CDR2 SYDVKM. The CDR3 protein is CASASGGEGGNEQFF. In DNA, the CDR3 is TGTGCCAGCGCCTCCGGCGGGGAGGGGGGCAATGAGCAGTTCTTC.

This clonotype was detected ten times or more. This rearrangement joins TRBV2 to TRBJ2-3; D gene unclear. This CDR3 has 11 residues. Germline-derived CDR1 and CDR2 are SNHLY and FYNNEI. V shed 6 bases and J shed 4 bases, with 5 bases lying between them. The CDR3 protein is CASSEADTQYF. The CDR3, as DNA: TGTGCCAGCAGCGAGGCAGATACGCAGTATTTT.

This clonotype has only a few counts. Mismatch with germline at one junction end may stem from a read error. The chain has TRBV25-1 and TRBJ2-1; 11 nucleotides line up with TRBD1. The germline V gene encodes CDR1 MGHDK and CDR2 SYGVNS. This CDR3 is built from 17 residues. The DNA of the CDR3 is TGTGCCGGCAGTGAATCACCGGGACAGGGGGCCTACAATGAGCAGTTCTTC. Its translation: CAGSESPGQGAYNEQFF.

This chain joins TRBV7-2 and TRBJ2-7; the match to TRBD2 covers 7 bases. Germline-derived CDR1 and CDR2 are SGHTA and FQGNSA. J gave up 5 bases and V 0 bases, and 7 bases lay outside the gene matches. This CDR3 is built from 15 residues. In nucleotides, the CDR3 is TGTGCCAGCAGCTTAGCGAAGCGGGATGGCCACGAGCAGTACTTC. Amino acids: CASSLAKRDGHEQYF.

In regard to this clonotype: Possible read error: a much larger clone is one base away. CDR3 sequence: CASSQDPVPYEQYF. In nucleotides, the CDR3 is TGCGCCAGCAGCCAAGACCCGGTCCCCTACGAGCAGTACTTC. The chain combines TRBV4-1 with TRBJ2-7; D call uncertain. Germline-derived CDR1 and CDR2 are MGHRA and YSYEKL. Trimming stripped 0 bases from V and 2 bases from J, with 8 bases between. The CDR3 totals 14 residues.

The chain has TRBV5-1 and TRBJ1-1; possibly TRBD1 for D (5 bases). V lost 3 bases and J 2 bases, leaving 11 bases between the germline ends. Germline loops: CDR1 SGHRS, CDR2 YFSETQ. This CDR3 contains 14 residues. CDR3 region: CASSWTGTNTEAFF. As DNA, the CDR3 is TGCGCCAGCAGCTGGACCGGGACTAACACTGAAGCTTTCTTT.

This clonotype was recorded many times. The chain uses TRBV2 and TRBJ1-4; no definite D call. CDR1 is SNHLY, CDR2 FYNNEI, per germline. V lost 5 bases to trimming and J lost 3 bases, with 10 bases between them. This CDR3 is built from 14 residues. DNA for the CDR3: TGTGCCAGCAGTATGGACGGTTCTAATGAAAAACTGTTTTTT. Protein product: CASSMDGSNEKLFF.

The sample holds a few counts of this clonotype. The chain uses TRBV20-1 and TRBJ2-7; 10 positions agree with TRBD2. Per germline, CDR1 DFQATT and CDR2 SNEGSKA (reference sequence). Germline trimming cut 1 base from V and 2 bases from J; bases unmatched to any gene: 2. CDR3 size: 14 residues. The CDR3, as DNA: TGCAGTGCTAGAGCGAGCGGGAGGGCCTACGAGCAGTACTTC. Residues: CSARASGRAYEQYF.

In its sample, this clonotype was seen a few times. CDR3 in amino acids: CASSILPSLPVPNTEAFF. In DNA, the CDR3 is TGTGCCAGTAGTATCCTCCCATCCCTCCCCGTACCGAACACTGAAGCTTTCTTT. This chain connects TRBV19 to TRBJ1-1; D unclear. The CDR3 totals 18 residues. Germline CDR1 is LNHDA and CDR2 is SQIVND (reference sequence). Trimming removed 3 bases from V and 1 base from J, with 21 bases in between. Variable domain in full (rest from reference TRBV19 and TRBJ1-1): DGGITQSPKYLFRKEGQNVTLSCEQNLNHDAMYWYRQDPGQGLRLIYYSQIVNDFQKGDIAEGYSVSREKKESFPLTVTSAQKNPTAFYLCASSILPSLPVPNTEAFFGQGTRLTVV.

This clonotype has only a few counts. The CDR3, as DNA: TGTGCCATCGCCGAGGGACAGACCAACGAGCAGTACTTC. Translation: CAIAEGQTNEQYF. The chain links TRBV6-1 to TRBJ2-7; TRBD1 matches 7 bases. There are 13 residues in the CDR3. Trimming took 10 bases from V and 5 from J; bases not matched to a gene: 11. Germline values: CDR1 MNHNS, CDR2 SASEGT.

This clonotype was detected a few times. J is TRBJ2-7 and V is TRBV28, with D hard to call. CDR1 is MDHEN and CDR2 is SYDVKM in the germline V gene. This CDR3 spans 11 amino acids. Trimming took 6 bases from V and 4 from J, leaving 7 bases between them. CDR3 in DNA: TGTGCCAGCAGGAGACATTACGAGCAGTACTTC. This gives the protein CASRRHYEQYF.

V and J are TRBV20-1 and TRBJ2-5; 8 nucleotides agree with TRBD1. V shed 1 base, J shed 4 bases, and the junction held 17 bases outside the gene matches. This CDR3 is built from 18 residues. Germline CDR1 and CDR2: DFQATT and SNEGSKA (reference sequence). Written as DNA, the CDR3 is TGCAGTGCTAGAGTATCTTGGTACAGGGGGGTTATGGGAGAGACCCAGTACTTC. Translating it yields CSARVSWYRGVMGETQYF.

This sequence joins TRBV6-1 and TRBJ2-2, with D possibly TRBD2 on 6 matching bases. Germline assignment: CDR1 MNHNS and CDR2 SASEGT. The V end was cut by 3 bases, the J end by 3 bases, with 8 bases between. The CDR3 runs to 14 residues. This CDR3 reads CASSDQRDTGELFF. The CDR3 DNA sequence: TGTGCCAGCAGTGACCAGCGGGACACCGGGGAGCTGTTTTTT.

This clonotype was counted many times. The gene calls are TRBV6-5 and TRBJ2-7, with 8 bases that match TRBD1. CDR1 MNHEY and CDR2 SVGAGI come from the germline V gene. This CDR3 has 14 amino acids. J gave up 5 bases and V 4 bases, and 7 bases lay outside the gene matches. In DNA, the CDR3 is TGTGCCAGCAGTTTACAGGACAGGGTCCACGAGCAGTACTTC. Protein product: CASSLQDRVHEQYF.

The table lists this clonotype with many counts. This chain uses TRBV5-1 with TRBJ1-2; D not resolved. V lost 3 bases to trimming and J lost 5 bases, with 14 bases between them. The CDR3 extends over 14 amino acids. Germline V gives CDR1 SGHRS, CDR2 YFSETQ. CDR3 nucleotide sequence: TGCGCCAGCAGCTCCGAACCGGGCCAATATGGCTACACCTTC. It is translated as CASSSEPGQYGYTF.

This clonotype was recorded a few times. The J gene is TRBJ1-1, the V gene TRBV5-1; D gene unclear. In germline, CDR1 is SGHRS, CDR2 YFSETQ. This CDR3 contains 13 residues. V was clipped by 0 bases and J by 4 bases, with 7 bases between them. The CDR3 protein is CASSLESPTEAFF. As DNA, the CDR3 is TGCGCCAGCAGCTTGGAAAGTCCCACTGAAGCTTTCTTT.

This clonotype was picked up many times. The DNA for the CDR3 is TGTGCCTGGAGTGTCATGGGGCTAGGTGAGCAGTACTTC. Amino acids: CAWSVMGLGEQYF. The genes are TRBV30 and TRBJ2-7, with D possibly TRBD1 on 5 matching bases. The germline V gene has CDR1 GTSNPN and CDR2 SVGIG (reference sequence). Trimming took 0 bases from V and 7 from J, leaving 13 bases between them. The CDR3 totals 13 residues.

This clonotype has just a few counts. The V gene is TRBV5-1, the J gene TRBJ2-7; 7 bases agree with TRBD2. J was trimmed by 5 bases and V by 3 bases; bases with no gene match: 11. CDR3 length: 15 amino acids. The germline gives CDR1 SGHRS, CDR2 YFSETQ. CDR3 sequence (DNA): TGCGCCAGCAGCTCAAGCGGGAACGGAATCAACGAGCAGTACTTC. Its protein product is CASSSSGNGINEQYF.

This clonotype has just a few counts. This chain joins TRBV20-1 and TRBJ2-5, with TRBD1 matching over 8 bases. Germline CDR1 and CDR2: DFQATT and SNEGSKA (reference sequence). The CDR3 runs 13 residues. The junction had 6 bases not matched to a gene; V was cut back by 5 bases and J by 4 bases. Written as DNA, the CDR3 is TGCAGTGCTGGACAGGGCTTCGGAGAGACCCAGTACTTC. Its protein product is CSAGQGFGETQYF.

This clonotype came up many times. J is TRBJ2-5 and V is TRBV11-2; 7 nucleotides match TRBD2. The germline CDR1 and CDR2 sequences are SGHAT and FQNNGV. The CDR3 sequence is 16 residues long. V lost 5 bases, J lost 1 base, and 10 bases stayed unmatched. In DNA form, the CDR3 reads TGTGCCAGCAGCCTGGGGAATAGCGGGTCCCAAGAGACCCAGTACTTC. Encoded protein: CASSLGNSGSQETQYF.

Comment on this clonotype: This CDR3 is missing its conserved last phenylalanine or tryptophan, likely due to a read error. The rearrangement uses TRBV11-3 and TRBJ2-3; D may be TRBD2 (5 bases). The CDR3 loop spans 14 amino acids. Germline V lookup: CDR1 SGHNT, CDR2 YENEEA. V lost 1 base, J lost 3 bases, and 8 bases lay in between. This CDR3 is CASSLAGSTDTQYC. Written as DNA, the CDR3 is TGTGCCAGCAGCTTAGCGGGATCGACAGATACGCAGTATTGT.

This clonotype was seen many times. The chain joins TRBV18 to TRBJ2-3; maybe TRBD2 (5 bases). This CDR3 spans 16 amino acids. Trimming cost V 3 bases and J 4 bases, with 17 bases left between them. Germline V gives CDR1 KGHSH, CDR2 LQKENI. The CDR3 bases are TGTGCCAGCTCACCGTTAGGTGGGAGTGCCGCAGATACGCAGTATTTT. Protein sequence: CASSPLGGSAADTQYF. Filled out from reference TRBV18 and TRBJ2-3, the complete variable domain reads NAGVMQNPRHLVRRRGQEARLRCSPMKGHSHVYWYRQLPEEGLKFMVYLQKENIIDESGMPKERFSAEFPKEGPSILRIQQVVRGDSAAYFCASSPLGGSAADTQYFGPGTRLTVL.

At least ten counts were recorded for this clonotype. This chain uses TRBV11-2 with TRBJ2-1; a possible D gene is TRBD1 (6 bases). The CDR3 contains 17 residues. V lost 5 bases and J lost 3, with 20 bases in between. The germline V gene encodes CDR1 SGHAT and CDR2 FQNNGV. Here the CDR3 reads CASSPSLSWTVYNEQFF. For the CDR3, the DNA is TGTGCCAGCAGCCCCTCCCTCTCGTGGACAGTCTACAATGAGCAGTTCTTC.

This clonotype has only a few counts. The chain combines TRBV3-1 with TRBJ1-1; D is perhaps TRBD1 (6 bases). This CDR3 is built from 14 residues. V was trimmed by 2 bases and J by 5 bases, leaving 12 bases between them. Germline lookup yields CDR1 LGHDT and CDR2 YNNKEL (reference sequence). In DNA, the CDR3 is TGTGCCAGCAGCCAACCTCTACAGGGAACTGAAGCTTTCTTT. Encoded protein: CASSQPLQGTEAFF. The full variable domain, rest sourced from reference TRBV3-1 and TRBJ1-1, is DTAVSQTPKYLVTQMGNDKSIKCEQNLGHDTMYWYKQDSKKFLKIMFSYNNKELIINETVPNRFSPKSPDKAHLNLHINSLELGDSAVYFCASSQPLQGTEAFFGQGTRLTVV.

This clonotype was detected ten times or more. This sequence joins TRBV5-1 and TRBJ2-7; possibly TRBD1 for D (6 bases). The CDR3 is made up of 14 amino acids. V was shortened by 4 bases and J by 2 bases, with 13 bases between the two germline ends. Looked up from germline, CDR1 is SGHRS and CDR2 is YFSETQ. The DNA of the CDR3 is TGCGCCAGCAGCCTGGTGGGACATACCTACGAGCAGTACTTC. It translates to CASSLVGHTYEQYF.